This TCR beta chain was sequenced in a study of OX40 agonist ivuxolimab in advanced cancers. Study-level background: Dose-escalation patients were diagnosed with hepatocellular carcinoma, melanoma, renal cell cancer or head and neck cancer. General study findings and limits: Doses of 0.1 to 3.0 mg/kg were accompanied by clonal expansion of CD4+ and CD8+ blood T cells by week 6. Normalized T-cell clonal expansion was also low in some nonresponders. Expanded clones were, on average, more numerous in CD8+ T cells than in CD4+.

Losses at the gene ends were 1 base for V and 0 bases for J; bases not matched to a gene: 8. The CDR3 totals 19 residues. Germline values: CDR1 SNHLY, CDR2 FYNNEI. This clone was seen only a few times. Antigen specificity is unknown. Measured with immunoSEQ multiplex PCR; TCRdb has only the in-frame clones, and not every one. The sample includes tens of thousands of clones, about 80% of them seen just once. This sequence originates from an adult with an advanced solid tumor such as melanoma, head and neck, liver or kidney cancer. The chain recombines TRBV2 with TRBJ2-4; 11 bases line up with TRBD2. The material sequenced was CD4+ or CD8+ T cells sorted from blood, taken in a trial of the OX40 agonist ivuxolimab. The CDR3 here is CASSEGLAGGTVAKNIQYF. In nucleotides, the CDR3 is TGTGCCAGCAGTGAAGGGCTAGCGGGGGGAACCGTAGCCAAAAACATTCAGTACTTC.